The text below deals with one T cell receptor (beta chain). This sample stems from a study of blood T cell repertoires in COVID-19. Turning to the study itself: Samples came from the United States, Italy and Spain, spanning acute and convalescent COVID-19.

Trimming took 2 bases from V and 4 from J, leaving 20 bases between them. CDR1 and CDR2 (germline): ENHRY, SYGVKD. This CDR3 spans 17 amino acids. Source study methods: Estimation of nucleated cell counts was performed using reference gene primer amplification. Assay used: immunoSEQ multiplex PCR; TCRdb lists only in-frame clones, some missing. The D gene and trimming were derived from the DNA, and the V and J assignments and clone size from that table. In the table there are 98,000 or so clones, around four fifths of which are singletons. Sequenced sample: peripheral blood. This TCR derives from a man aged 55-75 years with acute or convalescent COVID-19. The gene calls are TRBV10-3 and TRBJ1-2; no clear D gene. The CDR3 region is CAISERNPWATSYGYTF. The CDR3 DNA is TGTGCCATCAGTGAGAGAAATCCCTGGGCCACCTCCTATGGCTACACCTTC.